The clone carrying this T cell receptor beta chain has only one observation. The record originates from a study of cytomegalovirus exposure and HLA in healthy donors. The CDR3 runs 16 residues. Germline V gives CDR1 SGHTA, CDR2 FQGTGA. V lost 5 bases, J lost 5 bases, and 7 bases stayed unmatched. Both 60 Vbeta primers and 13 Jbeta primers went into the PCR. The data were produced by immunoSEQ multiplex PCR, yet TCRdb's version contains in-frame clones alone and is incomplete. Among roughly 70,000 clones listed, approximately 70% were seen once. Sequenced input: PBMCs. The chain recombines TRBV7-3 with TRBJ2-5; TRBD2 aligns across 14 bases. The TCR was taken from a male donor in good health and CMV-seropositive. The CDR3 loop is CASSPTGTSGSETQYF. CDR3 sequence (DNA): TGTGCCAGCAGCCCCACCGGGACTAGCGGGAGTGAGACCCAGTACTTC.